A single sample gave rise to the 5 T cell receptor beta chains below, sequenced in a study of monozygotic twins with inflammatory bowel disease. TCRdb reprocessed the 5' RACE reads, keeping one entry per CDR3 protein, no DNA. This sample's clone table lists 110,000 to 150,000 distinct CDR3 sequences. Material for sequencing was blood. The receptors come from a human donor with ulcerative colitis or Crohn's disease, or a healthy co-twin of an affected twin (not recorded which).

The chain employs TRBV12-5 and TRBJ1-2; the D call from TCRdb, TRBD1, cannot be confirmed without DNA. The CDR3 loop spans 14 amino acids. The germline gives CDR1 LGHNT, CDR2 FRNRAP. The CDR3 sequence is CASGLGGRTYGYTF.

The CDR3 here is CATSRDGRLTGNPEAFF. The rearrangement uses TRBV15 and TRBJ1-1. Germline values: CDR1 LNHNV, CDR2 YYDKDF (reference sequence). This CDR3 has 17 amino acids.

The chain links TRBV7-2 to TRBJ1-5; the D call from TCRdb, TRBD1, cannot be confirmed without DNA. The CDR3 extends over 15 amino acids. Germline loops: CDR1 SGHTA, CDR2 FQGNSA. The CDR3 sequence is CASSPTGGSNQPQHF.

The chain recombines TRBV27 with TRBJ2-1; TCRdb outputs TRBD2, but without DNA this stays unchecked. There are 19 residues in the CDR3. Germline-derived CDR1 and CDR2 are MNHEY and SMNVEV (reference sequence). The CDR3 region is CASSFHGTSGRASSNEQFF.

The chain employs TRBV20-1 and TRBJ1-5; the D call of TRBD1 rests on TCRdb alone, since no DNA is present to check it. CDR3 length: 21 residues. Per the germline V gene, CDR1 is DFQATT and CDR2 is SNEGSKA (reference sequence). CDR3: CSVLSSDPWVIQQVFNQPQHF.